This T cell receptor (beta chain) stems from a study of blood T cell repertoires in COVID-19. Turning to the study itself: Spain, Italy and the United States supplied samples that represented acute and convalescent COVID-19.

V was clipped by 3 bases and J by 7 bases, with 12 bases between them. Germline CDR1 reads MNHEY; CDR2 reads SMNVEV (reference sequence). This CDR3 region has 13 residues. Profiled with immunoSEQ multiplex PCR; TCRdb holds only in-frame clones, not every one. This table has 300,000 to 400,000 clones, around nine tenths appearing once. Residents of under 25 US areas, aged roughly 18 to 95 years, made up the participants. Grouping used clinical history reported by participants in a survey and questionnaire. Cohort 3 donors were reported recovered after two negative PCRs, clearance, or symptom resolution.

The gene calls are TRBV27 and TRBJ1-2; D is ambiguous. The receptor was isolated from a man aged 30 to 45 who had recovered from COVID-19. The sample taken for sequencing was PBMCs or T cells enriched from blood (not recorded which). DNA for the CDR3: TGTGCCAGCAGTTTTCGAGGAGGAGCTGGCTACACCTTC. Amino acids: CASSFRGGAGYTF.